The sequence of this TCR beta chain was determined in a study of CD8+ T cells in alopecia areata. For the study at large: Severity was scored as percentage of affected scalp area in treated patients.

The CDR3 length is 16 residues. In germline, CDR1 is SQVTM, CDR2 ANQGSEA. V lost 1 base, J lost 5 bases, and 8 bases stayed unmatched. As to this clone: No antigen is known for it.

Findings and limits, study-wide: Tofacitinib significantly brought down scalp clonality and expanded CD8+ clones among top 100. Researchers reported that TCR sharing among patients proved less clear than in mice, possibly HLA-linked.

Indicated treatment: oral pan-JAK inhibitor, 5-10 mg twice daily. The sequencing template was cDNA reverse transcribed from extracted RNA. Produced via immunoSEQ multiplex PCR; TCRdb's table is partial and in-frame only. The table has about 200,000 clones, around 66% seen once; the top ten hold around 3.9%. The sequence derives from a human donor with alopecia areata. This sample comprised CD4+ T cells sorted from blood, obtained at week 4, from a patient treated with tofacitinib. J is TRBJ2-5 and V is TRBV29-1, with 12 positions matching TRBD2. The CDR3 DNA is TGCAGCGTTGAAGGGGCTAGCGGGGGGGCGTGGGAGACCCAGTACTTC. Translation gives CSVEGASGGAWETQYF.